This T cell receptor (beta chain) was obtained from a study of control samples from healthy donors and cancer patients. Profiling relied on immunoSEQ multiplex PCR, and the TCRdb table lists in-frame clones only, not all of them. Of 100,000 or so clones listed, around 80% are singletons. The CDR3 contains 18 residues. Germline V lookup: CDR1 SGHAT, CDR2 FQNNGV. The trim removed 1 base at V and 0 bases at J, leaving 4 bases unmatched. The chain couples TRBV11-2 to TRBJ2-1; TRBD2 agrees at 12 bases. This TCR was sampled from a woman aged 55-69 years in good health. Sequencing was performed on blood. The CDR3 bases are TGTGCCAGCAGCTTAGTTCTAGCGGGGGGGCCCTCCTACAATGAGCAGTTCTTC. Protein: CASSLVLAGGPSYNEQFF.